This TCR beta chain was identified during a study of blood T cells in healthy people across ages. Study-level points and caveats: Per million T cells, TCR beta diversity dropped roughly linearly as age increased.

As to this clonotype: Its target is unknown.

With V trimmed by 0 bases and J by 0 bases, 3 bases remained unmatched. The germline V gene encodes CDR1 LNHNV and CDR2 YYDKDF (reference sequence). The CDR3 length is 16 residues. Using a J-beta primer mix together with a sample-barcoded 5' primer, a second PCR was run for about 6 to 12 cycles. In TCRdb, the 5' RACE reads were re-called with MiXCR into one record per CDR3 protein. This table holds 790,000 or so distinct CDR3 sequences, around half found once. V usage is TRBV15 and J usage is TRBJ2-7; TRBD2 aligns across 9 bases. This clonotype was obtained from an elderly man in good health. Sequences were obtained from blood. The CDR3 here is CATSRDPSGNSYEQYF. The CDR3 DNA reads TGTGCCACCAGCAGAGATCCTAGCGGGAACTCCTACGAGCAGTACTTC.